The T cell receptor beta chain described here comes from a study of blood T cell repertoires in COVID-19. Turning to the study itself: There were acute and convalescent COVID-19 samples, and they came from the United States, Italy and Spain. The analysed material was cDNA or gDNA that came from T cells, B-cell-depleted T cells, or PBMCs.

Per the study methods: It was from reference gene primer amplification that nucleated cell counts were estimated. Sequenced by immunoSEQ multiplex PCR; TCRdb stores in-frame clones only, minus some. Clone size and the V and J calls come from that table; the DNA yielded D and trimming. The sample includes around 80,000 clones, 82% of them seen just once. The CDR3 consists of 13 residues. The V and J ends lost 3 bases and 4 bases respectively, with 4 bases between them. This chain uses TRBV12-3 or TRBV12-4 with TRBJ1-6, with D uncertain. Input material: peripheral blood. This sequence originates from an elderly man with acute or convalescent COVID-19. The CDR3 reads CASSFGYNSPLHF. The CDR3 DNA is TGTGCCAGCAGTTTCGGGTATAATTCACCCCTCCACTTT.